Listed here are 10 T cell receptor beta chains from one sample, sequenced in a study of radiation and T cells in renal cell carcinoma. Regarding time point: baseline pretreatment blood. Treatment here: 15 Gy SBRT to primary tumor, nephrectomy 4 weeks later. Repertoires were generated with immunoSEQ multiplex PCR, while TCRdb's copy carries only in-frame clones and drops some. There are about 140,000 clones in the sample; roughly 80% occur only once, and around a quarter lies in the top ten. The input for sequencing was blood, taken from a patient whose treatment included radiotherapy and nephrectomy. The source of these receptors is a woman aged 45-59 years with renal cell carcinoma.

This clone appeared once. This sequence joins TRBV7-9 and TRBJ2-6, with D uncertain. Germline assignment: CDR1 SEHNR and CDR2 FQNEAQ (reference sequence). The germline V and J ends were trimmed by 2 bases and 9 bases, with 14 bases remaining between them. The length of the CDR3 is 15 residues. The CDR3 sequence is CASSLRQDGLNVLTF. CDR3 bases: TGTGCCAGCAGCTTACGGCAGGACGGCCTCAACGTCCTGACTTTC.

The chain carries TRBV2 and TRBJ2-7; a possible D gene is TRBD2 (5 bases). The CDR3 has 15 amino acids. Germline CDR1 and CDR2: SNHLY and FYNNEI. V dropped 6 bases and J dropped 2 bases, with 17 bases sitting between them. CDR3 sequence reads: CASRNIRWETYEQYF. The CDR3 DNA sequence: TGTGCCAGCAGGAACATCCGGTGGGAGACCTACGAGCAGTACTTC.

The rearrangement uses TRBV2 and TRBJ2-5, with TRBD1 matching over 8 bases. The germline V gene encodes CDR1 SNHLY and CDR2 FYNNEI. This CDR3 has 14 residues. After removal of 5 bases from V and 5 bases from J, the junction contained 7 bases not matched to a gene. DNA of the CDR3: TGTGCCAGCAGTATAGACAGGGGAGAGGAGACCCAGTACTTC. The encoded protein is CASSIDRGEETQYF.

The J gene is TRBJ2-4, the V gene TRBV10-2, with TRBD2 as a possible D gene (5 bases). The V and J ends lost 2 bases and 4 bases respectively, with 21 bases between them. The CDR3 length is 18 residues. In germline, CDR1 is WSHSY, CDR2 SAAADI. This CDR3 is CASSEPFRTGTAKNIQYF. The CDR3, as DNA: TGCGCCAGCAGTGAGCCCTTTCGAACGGGAACAGCGAAAAACATTCAGTACTTC.

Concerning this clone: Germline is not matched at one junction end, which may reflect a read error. CDR3 nucleotides: TGCAGTGCTGGATCCGGGCCGCTCCACTTC. Translation gives CSAGSGPLHF. The rearrangement links TRBV20-1 to TRBJ2-7; the D is unclear. Germline V gene data show CDR1 as DFQATT and CDR2 as SNEGSKA (reference sequence). The CDR3 totals 10 residues.

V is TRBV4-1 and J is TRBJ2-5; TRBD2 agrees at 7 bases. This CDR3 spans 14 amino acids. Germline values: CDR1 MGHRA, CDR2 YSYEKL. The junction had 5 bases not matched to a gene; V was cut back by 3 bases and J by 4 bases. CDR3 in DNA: TGCGCCAGCAGCCACCCCGGGGGGACAGAGACCCAGTACTTC. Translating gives CASSHPGGTETQYF.

The CDR3 region is CASSSENSPLHF. DNA for the CDR3: TGTGCCAGCAGCTCAGAAAATTCACCCCTCCACTTT. The chain recombines TRBV7-9 with TRBJ1-6, with no clear D. V lost 4 bases and J 7 bases, leaving 5 bases between the germline ends. The CDR3 runs 12 residues. Germline CDR1 is SEHNR and CDR2 is FQNEAQ (reference sequence).

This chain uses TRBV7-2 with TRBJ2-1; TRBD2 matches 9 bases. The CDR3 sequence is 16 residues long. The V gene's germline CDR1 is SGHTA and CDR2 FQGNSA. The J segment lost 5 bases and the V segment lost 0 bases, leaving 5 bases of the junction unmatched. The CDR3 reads CASSLAGAGGHNEQFF. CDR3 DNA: TGTGCCAGCAGCTTAGCGGGAGCGGGGGGCCACAATGAGCAGTTCTTC. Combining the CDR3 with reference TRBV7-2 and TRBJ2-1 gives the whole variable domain GAGVSQSPSNKVTEKGKDVELRCDPISGHTALYWYRQSLGQGLEFLIYFQGNSAPDKSGLPSDRFSAERTGGSVSTLTIQRTQQEDSAVYLCASSLAGAGGHNEQFFGPGTRLTVL.

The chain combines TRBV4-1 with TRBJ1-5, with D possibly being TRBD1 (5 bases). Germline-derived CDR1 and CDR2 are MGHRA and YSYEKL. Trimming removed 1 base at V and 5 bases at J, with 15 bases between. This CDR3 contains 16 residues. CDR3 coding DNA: TGCGCCAGCAGCCAAGTCGAATGGGGACGGTATCAGCCCCAGCATTTT. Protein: CASSQVEWGRYQPQHF.

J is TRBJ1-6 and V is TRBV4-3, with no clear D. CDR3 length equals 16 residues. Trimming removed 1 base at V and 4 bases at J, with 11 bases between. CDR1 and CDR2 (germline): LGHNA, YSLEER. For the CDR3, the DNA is TGCGCCAGCAGCCAAGGTCGGGAAGCTTATAATTCACCCCTCCACTTT. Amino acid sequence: CASSQGREAYNSPLHF.